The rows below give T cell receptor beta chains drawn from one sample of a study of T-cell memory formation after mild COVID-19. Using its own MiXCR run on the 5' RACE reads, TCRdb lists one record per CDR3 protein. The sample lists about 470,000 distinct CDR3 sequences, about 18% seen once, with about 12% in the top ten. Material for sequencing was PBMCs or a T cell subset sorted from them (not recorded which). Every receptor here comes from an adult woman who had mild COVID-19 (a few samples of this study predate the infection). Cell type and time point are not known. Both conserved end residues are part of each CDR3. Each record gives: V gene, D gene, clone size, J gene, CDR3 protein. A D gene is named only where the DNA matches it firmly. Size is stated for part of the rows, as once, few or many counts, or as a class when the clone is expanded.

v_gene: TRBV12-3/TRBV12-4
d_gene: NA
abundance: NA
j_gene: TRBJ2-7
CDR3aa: CASSFHRTAGYEQYF

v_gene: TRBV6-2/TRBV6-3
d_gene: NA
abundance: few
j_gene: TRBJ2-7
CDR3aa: CASSYSTGYSYEQYF

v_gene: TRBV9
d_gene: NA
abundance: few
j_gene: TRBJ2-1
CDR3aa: CASSVASTDYNEQFF

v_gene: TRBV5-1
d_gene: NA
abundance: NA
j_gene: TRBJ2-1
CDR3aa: CASSLDRTSQFF

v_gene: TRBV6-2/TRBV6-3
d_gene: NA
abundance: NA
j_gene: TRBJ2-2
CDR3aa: CASSYAPGWADTGELFF

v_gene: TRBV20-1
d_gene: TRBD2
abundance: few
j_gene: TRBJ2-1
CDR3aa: CSASQRGGRDEQFF

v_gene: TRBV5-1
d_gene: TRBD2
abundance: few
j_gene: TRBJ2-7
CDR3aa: CASSLGRTQSYEQYF

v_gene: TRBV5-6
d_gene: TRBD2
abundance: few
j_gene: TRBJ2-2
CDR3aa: CASSLAGTSDGELFF

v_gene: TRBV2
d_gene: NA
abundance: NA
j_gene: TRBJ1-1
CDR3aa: CASSERDVRLGGGTEAFF

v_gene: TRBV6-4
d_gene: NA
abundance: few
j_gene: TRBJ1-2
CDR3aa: CASSDSTDYTF

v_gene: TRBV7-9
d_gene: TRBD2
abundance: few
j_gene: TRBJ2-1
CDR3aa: CASSQSGEDEQFF

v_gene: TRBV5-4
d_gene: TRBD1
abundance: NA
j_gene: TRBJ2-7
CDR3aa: CASSLWDRVYEQYF

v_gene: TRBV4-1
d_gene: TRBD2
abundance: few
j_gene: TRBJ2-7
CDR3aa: CASSQDGRGNYEQYF

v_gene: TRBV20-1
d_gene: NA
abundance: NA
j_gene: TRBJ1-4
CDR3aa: CSASDQRQVLGKLFF

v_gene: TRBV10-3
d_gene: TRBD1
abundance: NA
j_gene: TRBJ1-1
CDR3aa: CAIRLQGSTEAFF

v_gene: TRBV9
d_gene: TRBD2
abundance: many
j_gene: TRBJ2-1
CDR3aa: CASTSGGLDGEQFF

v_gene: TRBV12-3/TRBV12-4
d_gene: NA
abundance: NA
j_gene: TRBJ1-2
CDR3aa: CASSLRRGREGYTF

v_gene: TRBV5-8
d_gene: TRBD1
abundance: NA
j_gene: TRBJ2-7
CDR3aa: CASSLYRGVTYEQYF

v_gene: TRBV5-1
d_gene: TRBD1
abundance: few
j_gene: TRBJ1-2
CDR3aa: CASRPTGVLNYGYTF